The next 19 T cell receptor beta chains were all read from a single sample in a study of graft-versus-host responses after intestinal transplantation. This table comes from immunoSEQ multiplex PCR, and its TCRdb copy is limited to in-frame clones, with some not included. This sample carries about 9,600 clones, about 88% of them seen once, and the ten largest clones take around 5.2%. The starting material, graft tissue, was processed to release intraepithelial and lamina propria lymphocytes. Sequencing used ileum tissue, obtained around 24 months after intestinal transplantation. These TCRs come from a human patient who received an intestinal transplant, so some T cells may come from the graft donor.

This chain connects TRBV7-3 to TRBJ2-3; TRBD2 matches at 7 bases. Germline assignment: CDR1 SGHTA and CDR2 FQGTGA. The V and J ends lost 5 bases and 9 bases, in that order; junction bases with no gene match: 5. This CDR3 spans 12 amino acids. DNA for the CDR3: TGTGCCAGCAGCGCCCCTAGCGGAACGCAGTATTTT. It yields the protein CASSAPSGTQYF.

This clone was detected once. The V and J genes are TRBV5-4 and TRBJ1-2; weak D call: TRBD1 (5 bases). This CDR3 spans 14 amino acids. CDR1 and CDR2 from the germline V gene are SGHNT and YYREEE (reference sequence). V was shortened by 0 bases and J by 8 bases, with 14 bases between the two germline ends. CDR3 residues: CASSLGGETGGYTF. The CDR3 region has the DNA TGTGCCAGCAGCTTGGGGGGGGAGACTGGCGGCTACACCTTC.

The chain uses TRBV7-6 and TRBJ2-3; D uncertain. This CDR3 region has 15 residues. V lost 5 bases and J 5 bases, leaving 17 bases between the germline ends. Germline lookup yields CDR1 SGHVS and CDR2 FNYEAQ. The CDR3 sequence: CASSRFFLLGDTQYF. The CDR3 DNA is TGTGCCAGCAGCCGTTTTTTCCTCTTGGGAGATACGCAGTATTTT.

The rearrangement uses TRBV12-5 and TRBJ2-1; a weak D match, TRBD1 (6 bases). Trimming shortened V by 6 bases and J by 0 bases, and 18 bases separated the two germline ends. This CDR3 has 17 amino acids. Germline CDR1 reads LGHNT; CDR2 reads FRNRAP. This chain's CDR3 is CASGRRTVKSSYNEQFF. In DNA, the CDR3 is TGTGCTAGTGGAAGACGGACAGTAAAGAGCTCCTACAATGAGCAGTTCTTC. Drawing the rest from reference TRBV12-5 and TRBJ2-1, the complete variable domain is DARVTQTPRHKVTEMGQEVTMRCQPILGHNTVFWYRQTMMQGLELLAYFRNRAPLDDSGMPKDRFSAEMPDATLATLKIQPSEPRDSAVYFCASGRRTVKSSYNEQFFGPGTRLTVL.

In its sample, this clone ranks as medium-sized. The rearrangement uses TRBV5-1 and TRBJ1-6; a weak D match, TRBD1 (5 bases). The CDR3 sequence is 16 residues long. Germline V lookup: CDR1 SGHRS, CDR2 YFSETQ. With 3 bases removed from V and 6 bases from J, the gap between germline ends came to 16 bases. CDR3 nucleotides: TGCGCCAGCAGCTCTAGCCGGGACGGCGGTAATTCACCCCTCCACTTT. Its protein product is CASSSSRDGGNSPLHF.

V and J are TRBV7-2 and TRBJ2-1, with 8 positions matching TRBD2. This CDR3 comprises 15 residues. The germline CDR1 and CDR2 sequences are SGHTA and FQGNSA. Losses at the gene ends were 2 bases for V and 8 bases for J; bases not matched to a gene: 8. The CDR3 DNA is TGTGCCAGCAGCTTAAAACGGGAGGGCGGCGATGAGCAGTTCTTC. Translating gives CASSLKREGGDEQFF.

DNA for the CDR3: TGCAGCGTAATGGGCCGGGGGAACACTGAAGCTTTCTTT. Encoded protein: CSVMGRGNTEAFF. The chain combines TRBV29-1 with TRBJ1-1, with no clear D. The V and J ends lost 6 bases and 1 base respectively, with 12 bases between them. The germline CDR1 and CDR2 sequences are SQVTM and ANQGSEA. The CDR3 contains 13 residues.

This rearrangement joins TRBV5-4 to TRBJ1-2; no clear D gene. The CDR3 has 15 amino acids. Germline V lookup: CDR1 SGHNT, CDR2 YYREEE (reference sequence). V was clipped by 0 bases and J by 4 bases, with 13 bases between them. CDR3 loop: CASSLGGPPLYGYTF. Written as DNA, the CDR3 is TGTGCCAGCAGCTTGGGCGGGCCACCTCTCTATGGCTACACCTTC. The full variable domain, with the rest looked up from reference TRBV5-4 and TRBJ1-2, is ETGVTQSPTHLIKTRGQQVTLRCSSQSGHNTVSWYQQALGQGPQFIFQYYREEENGRGNFPPRFSGLQFPNYSSELNVNALELDDSALYLCASSLGGPPLYGYTFGSGTRLTVV.

This clone occurred a few times. The CDR3 nucleotides are TGTGCCAGCCAGGAATCGAATTACAATGAGCAGTTCTTC. This encodes CASQESNYNEQFF. This chain uses TRBV6-6 with TRBJ2-1; D not certain. Germline V gives CDR1 MNHNY, CDR2 SVGAGI (reference sequence). V was shortened by 8 bases and J by 4 bases, with 12 bases between the two germline ends. CDR3 length: 13 amino acids.

This clone was observed a few times. This chain joins TRBV20-1 and TRBJ1-2; D unresolved. V was shortened by 3 bases and J by 2 bases, with 4 bases between the two germline ends. The CDR3 spans 11 residues. Germline-derived CDR1 and CDR2 are DFQATT and SNEGSKA (reference sequence). The CDR3 loop reads CSASDNYGYTF. The DNA of the CDR3 is TGCAGTGCTAGTGACAACTATGGCTACACCTTC.

This clone is a singleton in its sample. The J gene is TRBJ1-2, the V gene TRBV18, with D perhaps TRBD1 (6 bases). This CDR3 comprises 13 residues. Trimming took 6 bases from V and 2 from J, leaving 10 bases between them. Germline V gene lookup returns CDR1 KGHSH and CDR2 LQKENI. This chain's CDR3 is CASSAQGNYGYTF. The CDR3 nucleotides are TGTGCCAGCTCTGCACAGGGAAACTATGGCTACACCTTC.

This chain links TRBV5-4 with TRBJ2-1, with D maybe TRBD2 (5 bases). Trimming pared 0 bases from V and 7 bases from J, leaving 14 bases between. The CDR3 is made up of 15 amino acids. The germline gives CDR1 SGHNT, CDR2 YYREEE (reference sequence). CDR3 coding DNA: TGTGCCAGCAGCTTGGCCTTAGCGCAACCTAATGAGCAGTTCTTC. This encodes CASSLALAQPNEQFF.

CDR3 region: CAYSPGLDQETQYF. The CDR3 coding sequence is TGTGCCTACAGCCCCGGACTCGATCAAGAGACCCAGTACTTC. The chain links TRBV2 to TRBJ2-5, with a tentative D call TRBD2 (5 bases). The V gene's germline CDR1 is SNHLY and CDR2 FYNNEI. The CDR3 covers 14 residues. Trimming pared 11 bases from V and 2 bases from J, leaving 18 bases between.

V and J are TRBV6-5 and TRBJ2-6, with no clear D. V lost 3 bases and J lost 1, with 1 base in between. Germline V gives CDR1 MNHEY, CDR2 SVGAGI. CDR3 length: 13 residues. The CDR3 protein is CASSYSGANVLTF. The CDR3, as DNA: TGTGCCAGCAGTTATTCTGGGGCCAACGTCCTGACTTTC.

The chain links TRBV9 to TRBJ2-7; weak D call: TRBD2 (7 bases). Germline loops: CDR1 SGDLS, CDR2 YYNGEE. Trimming pared 3 bases from V and 5 bases from J, leaving 12 bases between. This CDR3 spans 13 amino acids. The CDR3 reads CASSAGGLNEQYF. The CDR3 DNA reads TGTGCCAGCAGCGCCGGGGGGCTCAACGAGCAGTACTTC.

Concerning this clone: Other nucleotide sequences from this sample produce the same CDR3. The chain is built from TRBV7-9 and TRBJ2-3; D call uncertain. Germline V lookup: CDR1 SEHNR, CDR2 FQNEAQ (reference sequence). The CDR3 extends over 15 amino acids. V lost 5 bases to trimming and J lost 2 bases, with 14 bases between them. The CDR3 region has the DNA TGTGCCAGCAGCACCGACGGTTTATACACAGATACGCAGTATTTT. Its translation: CASSTDGLYTDTQYF.

The V gene is TRBV7-9, the J gene TRBJ2-7; 12 bases are a match to TRBD2. V lost 5 bases to trimming and J lost 0 bases; unmatched junction nucleotides: 11. The CDR3 is 18 residues long. Germline V CDR1 and CDR2: SEHNR, FQNEAQ (reference sequence). The CDR3 region is CASSLPTSGSSSSYEQYF. Here the CDR3 DNA reads TGTGCCAGCAGCCTCCCGACTAGCGGGAGTTCTAGCTCCTACGAGCAGTACTTC.

This chain joins TRBV11-2 and TRBJ2-1; 7 bases are shared with TRBD2. The germline V gene has CDR1 SGHAT and CDR2 FQNNGV. The CDR3 loop spans 15 amino acids. V dropped 5 bases and J dropped 1; count of bases not matched to a gene: 5. The CDR3 here is CASSPYGGSYNEQFF. DNA of the CDR3: TGTGCCAGCAGCCCCTACGGGGGGTCCTACAATGAGCAGTTCTTC.

The chain is built from TRBV7-9 and TRBJ1-2; D perhaps matches TRBD1 (5 bases). The CDR3 spans 16 residues. CDR1 SEHNR and CDR2 FQNEAQ come from the germline V gene (reference sequence). V was pared by 2 bases and J by 7 bases, with 20 bases between. The DNA for the CDR3 is TGTGCCAGCAGCTTACAGGGACGATATGATTATTTTGGCTACACCTTC. Amino acids: CASSLQGRYDYFGYTF.